This record covers a single T cell receptor beta chain. Its binding antigen is unknown. The library relied on 5' RACE. The input for every TCR library was 3500 ng of total RNA. For each sample, cDNA was synthesized in eight separate reactions using SMARTScribe reverse transcriptase. Unique molecular identifiers containing a 6-nucleotide sample barcode were introduced through template switching during cDNA synthesis. Amplification of TCRalpha and TCRbeta cDNA involved two nested PCRs of 16 and 9 cycles, and each PCR was followed by bead purification. Before amplification, the cDNA was treated with uracil DNA-glycosylase and purified using the QIAquick PCR purification kit. In the second PCR, Illumina TruSeq-compatible adapters and sample-specific barcodes were added. TapeStation and Qubit were used to check library quality and concentration, and approximately 5.5 ng of each library went into the pool. Pooled libraries were sequenced on an Illumina HiSeq2500 single-index Rapid Run with 2 x 100 bp reads and custom sequencing primers. The paper's data handling went like this. MiGEC version 1.2.6 was used for UMI-based consensus assembly, which corrected PCR and sequencing errors. MiXCR version 2.1.1 handled V(D)J alignment, clonotype assembly and CDR3 extraction. To normalise gene usage, clonotype sharing and MAIT/NKT TCR abundance, the analysis used the top 1000, 10 000 and 20 000 clonotypes per sample. Diversity was computed as the inverse Simpson index with the vegan R package after downsampling to 27 000 UMIs. Paired Mann-Whitney U tests on discordant twin pairs were used, with Benjamini-Hochberg multiple-testing correction. After the reads were reprocessed by TCRdb, one entry was made per CDR3 protein sequence, with no DNA. The V and J calls follow TCRdb's processing rather than the paper's. This sample's listing comprises approximately 390,000 distinct CDR3 sequences. The ten largest clones add up to 2% to 2.5% of the sample.

The CDR3 goes from the cysteine to the phenylalanine over 16 residues. The protein alone is recorded here. The germline V gene specifies SGHVS as CDR1 and FQNEAQ as CDR2. From each donor, an approximately 2.5 ml peripheral blood sample was collected into PAXgene tubes and kept at -80 degrees C. Without T cell sorting, total RNA was isolated from whole blood using the PAXgene blood miRNA kit on an automated QIAcube. Peripheral blood from monozygotic twin pairs who were concordant or discordant for inflammatory bowel disease underwent deep TCRalpha and TCRbeta repertoire profiling using unique molecular barcoding. Smoking habits were recorded for all twin pairs, with individuals classified as current, former or never smokers. The sample comes from a study of monozygotic twins with inflammatory bowel disease (dated by TCRdb to about 2019). Looking at the study overall: In total, roughly 30 monozygotic twin pairs made up the full study: 19 Danish pairs, all IBD-discordant, plus nine German pairs, of which four were IBD-concordant and five were IBD-discordant. Each individual had, on average, about 151 000 unique TCRalpha sequences and 181 000 unique TCRbeta sequences available for analysis. The search for disease-associated traits relied mainly on comparing, within discordant pairs, IBD patients with their genetically identical healthy co-twins.

Results and caveats for the whole study, not just this receptor: Compared with healthy twins, IBD patients shared fewer clonotypes with other individuals, and the difference was most pronounced in patients with signs of disease activity. Because patients were on differing immunosuppressive treatments, the repertoires may have picked up extra background noise and inter-individual variability. The analysis was unable to tell different T cell subtypes apart. No single strong signal or clonotype linked to IBD turned up in the results, so the idea that one exists was not supported. TCRbeta repertoire diversity, by inverse Simpson index, was decreased in IBD patients compared with their healthy co-twins. Concordant and discordant twins showed no difference in repertoire similarity, possibly because of limited statistical power.

The origin of this receptor is a human donor with ulcerative colitis or Crohn's disease, or a healthy co-twin of an affected twin (not recorded which). The material sequenced was blood. The sequence joins TRBV7-8 to TRBJ1-6; there is no DNA to check the TCRdb D call of TRBD1. The CDR3 sequence is CASSLGLWGRNSPLHF.